The rows below give T cell receptor beta chains drawn from one sample of a study of T cells after yellow fever vaccination. From the 5' RACE reads, TCRdb called clonotypes with MiXCR, one entry per CDR3 protein. The data show some 500,000 distinct CDR3 sequences, roughly 14% seen once. Sequences were derived from PBMCs, sampled on the day of the yellow fever booster vaccination. These receptors came from a man aged 25 to 40 who received the YFV17D yellow fever vaccine. Each CDR3 is given with its conserved first and last residue. The order of the fields is J gene, clone size, V gene, D gene, CDR3 DNA, CDR3 protein. A D gene is named only where the DNA matches it firmly. Size tells how often a clone was seen (once, few, many) or the class of an expanded clone, and some rows leave it out.

J: TRBJ1-2; size: NA; V: TRBV28; D: TRBD1; DNA: TGTGCCAGCAGTTTCGGACAGGGGTATGGCTACACCTTC; CDR3: CASSFGQGYGYTF
J: TRBJ2-3; size: NA; V: TRBV29-1; D: TRBD2; DNA: TGCAGCGTTGGACTAGCGGGAGACACAACAGATACGCAGTATTTT; CDR3: CSVGLAGDTTDTQYF
J: TRBJ2-1; size: few; V: TRBV7-9; D: NA; DNA: TGTGCCAGCAGCTTTCCGGGGCGGACCTACAATGAGCAGTTCTTC; CDR3: CASSFPGRTYNEQFF
J: TRBJ2-7; size: few; V: TRBV30; D: NA; DNA: TGTGCCTGGACGGGGAGGGGGAGCCCCTCCTACGAGCAGTACTTC; CDR3: CAWTGRGSPSYEQYF
J: TRBJ2-3; size: few; V: TRBV11-1; D: TRBD2; DNA: TGTGCCAGCAGCTTAGGTGCCCTATCGGCGGGAGTCACAGATACGCAGTATTTT; CDR3: CASSLGALSAGVTDTQYF
J: TRBJ1-2; size: NA; V: TRBV4-2; D: NA; DNA: TGTGCCAGCAGCCAAACAGGGTACTATGGCTACACCTTC; CDR3: CASSQTGYYGYTF
J: TRBJ2-5; size: few; V: TRBV12-3/TRBV12-4; D: NA; DNA: TGTGCCAGCAGTTTCTCTTCGGGGCGAATCGGGACCCAGTACTTC; CDR3: CASSFSSGRIGTQYF
J: TRBJ2-7; size: few; V: TRBV20-1; D: TRBD2; DNA: TGCAGTGCAACTAGCGGGAGTAAAGTCTACGAGCAGTACTTC; CDR3: CSATSGSKVYEQYF
J: TRBJ2-2; size: NA; V: TRBV11-3; D: NA; DNA: TGTGCCAGCAGACAGGGCAGCACCGGGGAGCTGTTTTTT; CDR3: CASRQGSTGELFF
J: TRBJ2-1; size: NA; V: TRBV20-1; D: NA; DNA: TGCAGTGCTAGCGGGGCCCGCTACGGTGAGCAGTTCTTC; CDR3: CSASGARYGEQFF
J: TRBJ1-2; size: few; V: TRBV12-3/TRBV12-4; D: TRBD1; DNA: TGTGCCAGCAGTGGTGCGACAGGGGCATTAGCAACCAGGGGCTACACCTTC; CDR3: CASSGATGALATRGYTF
J: TRBJ2-7; size: NA; V: TRBV20-1; D: TRBD1; DNA: TGCAGTGCCTCCCCCCCGGACAGGGTCAACGAGCAGTACTTC; CDR3: CSASPPDRVNEQYF
J: TRBJ2-7; size: few; V: TRBV20-1; D: NA; DNA: TGCAGTGCTAGTAAGGGCCCCAGCGAGCAGTACTTC; CDR3: CSASKGPSEQYF
J: TRBJ2-5; size: many; V: TRBV10-2; D: TRBD2; DNA: TGCGCCAGCAGTGATCTAGCGGGAGAAGAGACCCAGTACTTC; CDR3: CASSDLAGEETQYF
J: TRBJ2-2; size: few; V: TRBV5-1; D: NA; DNA: TGCGCCAGCAGCTTGATCTTGGCCGGGGAGCTGTTTTTT; CDR3: CASSLILAGELFF
J: TRBJ1-5; size: NA; V: TRBV20-1; D: NA; DNA: TGCAGTGCTAGAGTGCCCCGTCCGGATCAGCCCCAGCATTTT; CDR3: CSARVPRPDQPQHF
J: TRBJ2-7; size: few; V: TRBV5-1; D: NA; DNA: TGCGCCAGCAGCTTGAGGGGTCATTACGAGCAGTACTTC; CDR3: CASSLRGHYEQYF